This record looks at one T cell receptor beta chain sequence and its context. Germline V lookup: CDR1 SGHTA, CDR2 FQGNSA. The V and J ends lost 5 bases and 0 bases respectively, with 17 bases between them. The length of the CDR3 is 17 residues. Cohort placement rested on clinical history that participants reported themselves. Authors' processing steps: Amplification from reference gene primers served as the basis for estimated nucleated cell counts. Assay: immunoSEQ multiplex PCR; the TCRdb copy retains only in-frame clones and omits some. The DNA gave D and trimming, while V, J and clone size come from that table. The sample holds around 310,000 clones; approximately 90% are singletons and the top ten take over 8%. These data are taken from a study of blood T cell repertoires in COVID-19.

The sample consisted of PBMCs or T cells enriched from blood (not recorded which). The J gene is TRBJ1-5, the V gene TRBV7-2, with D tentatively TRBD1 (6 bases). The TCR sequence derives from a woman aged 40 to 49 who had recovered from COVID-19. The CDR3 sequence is CASSPYGTRYSNQPQHF. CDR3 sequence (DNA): TGTGCCAGCAGCCCTTACGGGACACGTTATAGCAATCAGCCCCAGCATTTT.